This T cell receptor beta chain appears in the sequencing data of a study of blood T cell repertoires in COVID-19. Study summary: The cDNA or gDNA used as material had been derived from T cells, B-cell-depleted T cells, or PBMCs.

Under the authors' procedure: Estimates of nucleated cell counts were drawn from the amplification of reference gene primers. Produced via immunoSEQ multiplex PCR; TCRdb's table is partial and in-frame only. V and J calls plus clone size are reproduced from that table; the DNA served to infer D and trimming. This table has some 250,000 clones, roughly 77% appearing once. The germline V gene encodes CDR1 MDHEN and CDR2 SYDVKM. V lost 6 bases, J lost 9 bases, and 9 bases stayed unmatched. The CDR3 contains 15 residues. This TCR came from a woman of 80 years or more with acute or convalescent COVID-19. Sequenced: peripheral blood. V usage is TRBV28 and J usage is TRBJ1-6; 9 nucleotides match TRBD1. The DNA for the CDR3 is TGTGCCAGCAGCCATACAGGGGGCGTCAGTTCACCCCTCCACTTT. Its translation: CASSHTGGVSSPLHF.